What follows are 14 T cell receptor beta chains derived from one specimen sequenced in a study of OX40 agonist ivuxolimab in advanced cancers. Method: immunoSEQ multiplex PCR; TCRdb's copy keeps in-frame clones and lacks some. The sample consists of roughly 70,000 clones, 80% to 90% of them appearing once. This sample comprised CD4+ or CD8+ T cells sorted from blood, obtained in a trial of the OX40 agonist ivuxolimab. The receptor source for this set is an adult with an advanced solid tumor such as melanoma, head and neck, liver or kidney cancer.

The chain links TRBV5-4 to TRBJ1-2; D is possibly TRBD1 (5 bases). The germline V gene has CDR1 SGHNT and CDR2 YYREEE (reference sequence). V lost 4 bases and J 7 bases, leaving 11 bases between the germline ends. CDR3 length equals 12 residues. The DNA of the CDR3 is TGTGCCAGCAGCGAAGGGGTGGGTGGCTACACCTTC. Translating it yields CASSEGVGGYTF. The full variable domain, rest sourced from reference TRBV5-4 and TRBJ1-2, is ETGVTQSPTHLIKTRGQQVTLRCSSQSGHNTVSWYQQALGQGPQFIFQYYREEENGRGNFPPRFSGLQFPNYSSELNVNALELDDSALYLCASSEGVGGYTFGSGTRLTVV.

CDR3 residues: CASSVGVSSTDTQYF. DNA for the CDR3: TGTGCCAGCAGCGTAGGGGTCAGCAGCACAGATACGCAGTATTTT. This chain joins TRBV9 and TRBJ2-3, with D unresolved. V lost 0 bases to trimming and J lost 0 bases, with 8 bases between them. The CDR3 contains 15 residues. Germline V gene data show CDR1 as SGDLS and CDR2 as YYNGEE. Drawing the rest from reference TRBV9 and TRBJ2-3, the complete variable domain is DSGVTQTPKHLITATGQRVTLRCSPRSGDLSVYWYQQSLDQGLQFLIQYYNGEERAKGNILERFSAQQFPDLHSELNLSSLELGDSALYFCASSVGVSSTDTQYFGPGTRLTVL.

The gene calls are TRBV2 and TRBJ1-3, with TRBD1 as a possible D gene (5 bases). Trimming shortened V by 6 bases and J by 0 bases, and 9 bases separated the two germline ends. Germline-derived CDR1 and CDR2 are SNHLY and FYNNEI. This CDR3 is 14 amino acids long. CDR3 bases: TGTGCCAGCAGGGACATTTTCTCTGGAAACACCATATATTTT. Its protein is CASRDIFSGNTIYF.

The chain links TRBV11-3 to TRBJ1-1, with 8 bases lining up with TRBD1. CDR1 and CDR2 from the germline V gene are SGHNT and YENEEA. This CDR3 is built from 12 residues. The ends lost 6 bases at V and 4 bases at J; junction bases unmatched: 1. The chain's CDR3 is CASSTGGTEAFF. The CDR3 bases are TGTGCCAGCAGTACAGGGGGCACTGAAGCTTTCTTT.

The chain joins TRBV4-1 to TRBJ2-3; D may correspond to TRBD1 or TRBD2 (5 bases each). CDR1 MGHRA and CDR2 YSYEKL come from the germline V gene. The V gene lost 0 bases and the J gene lost 4 bases, with 5 bases spanning the gap. CDR3 length: 13 amino acids. CDR3 in amino acids: CASSQEGPDTQYF. In DNA form, the CDR3 reads TGCGCCAGCAGCCAAGAGGGACCAGATACGCAGTATTTT.

This clone showed up just once. The chain couples TRBV7-6 to TRBJ2-3; 12 nucleotides agree with TRBD2. Germline values: CDR1 SGHVS, CDR2 FNYEAQ. The CDR3 covers 18 residues. The V and J ends lost 5 bases and 1 base, in that order; junction bases with no gene match: 10. CDR3 sequence (DNA): TGTGCCAGCAGCCCCCGACTAGCGGGAGCGGGGGGCACAGATACGCAGTATTTT. Encoded protein: CASSPRLAGAGGTDTQYF.

The chain combines TRBV27 with TRBJ2-1; 10 bases match TRBD2. This CDR3 has 16 amino acids. Germline V gene sequence: CDR1 MNHEY, CDR2 SMNVEV (reference sequence). V lost 0 bases and J lost 2; bases outside the gene matches: 1. CDR3 in DNA: TGTGCCAGCAGTTTATCGCTAGCGGGAGCCTACAATGAGCAGTTCTTC. Its translation is CASSLSLAGAYNEQFF.

The chain couples TRBV27 to TRBJ2-7; no firm D call. This CDR3 spans 14 amino acids. Germline V CDR1 and CDR2: MNHEY, SMNVEV (reference sequence). V dropped 4 bases and J dropped 3 bases, with 13 bases sitting between them. The CDR3 reads CASSSWDANYEQYF. The CDR3 DNA is TGTGCCAGCAGTTCCTGGGATGCCAACTACGAGCAGTACTTC.

The CDR3 sequence: CASSFGTGGEQYF. In DNA, the CDR3 is TGTGCCAGCAGTTTTGGGACCGGGGGGGAGCAGTACTTC. The J gene is TRBJ2-7, the V gene TRBV27; 7 bases fit TRBD2. The germline V gene has CDR1 MNHEY and CDR2 SMNVEV (reference sequence). With 3 bases clipped from V and 7 bases from J, the junction kept 6 bases outside the gene matches. CDR3 size: 13 residues.

The chain links TRBV27 to TRBJ1-4, with 8 bases aligning to TRBD1. Trimming cost V 7 bases and J 5 bases; bases outside gene matches: 6. The CDR3 loop spans 14 amino acids. In germline, CDR1 is MNHEY, CDR2 SMNVEV (reference sequence). CDR3 sequence: CASNIRGPNEKLFF. In nucleotides, the CDR3 is TGTGCCAGCAACATCAGGGGGCCAAATGAAAAACTGTTTTTT.

This clone was found once. The chain carries TRBV5-1 and TRBJ1-2; 9 nucleotides line up with TRBD1. From germline, CDR1 is SGHRS and CDR2 YFSETQ. Trimming at V came to 3 bases and at J to 5 bases, leaving 8 bases not matched to a gene. This CDR3 comprises 15 residues. The CDR3 protein is CASSSGQGLGYGYTF. For the CDR3, the DNA is TGCGCCAGCAGCTCTGGACAGGGGCTGGGGTATGGCTACACCTTC.

The chain uses TRBV7-9 and TRBJ2-1; 11 bases map to TRBD2. Germline V CDR1 and CDR2: SEHNR, FQNEAQ (reference sequence). The J segment lost 3 bases and the V segment lost 4 bases, leaving 14 bases of the junction unmatched. This CDR3 region has 19 residues. The CDR3 sequence: CASSSPFSGRAPLYNEQFF. CDR3 nucleotide sequence: TGTGCCAGCAGCTCACCCTTTAGCGGGAGGGCCCCTCTCTACAATGAGCAGTTCTTC.

The chain employs TRBV28 and TRBJ1-1; D remains unclear. The CDR3 is made up of 13 amino acids. Per germline, CDR1 MDHEN and CDR2 SYDVKM. Trimming pared 5 bases from V and 1 base from J, leaving 8 bases between. The CDR3 is CASSPLRNTEAFF. Here the CDR3 DNA reads TGTGCCAGCAGTCCTCTAAGGAACACTGAAGCTTTCTTT.

This chain uses TRBV27 with TRBJ1-6; D ambiguous. The V and J ends lost 3 bases and 6 bases respectively, with 12 bases between them. The CDR3 contains 15 residues. Germline CDR1 is MNHEY and CDR2 is SMNVEV (reference sequence). CDR3 coding DNA: TGTGCCAGCAGTTTTTATCGTCAGCCTAATTCACCCCTCCACTTT. Translation gives CASSFYRQPNSPLHF.